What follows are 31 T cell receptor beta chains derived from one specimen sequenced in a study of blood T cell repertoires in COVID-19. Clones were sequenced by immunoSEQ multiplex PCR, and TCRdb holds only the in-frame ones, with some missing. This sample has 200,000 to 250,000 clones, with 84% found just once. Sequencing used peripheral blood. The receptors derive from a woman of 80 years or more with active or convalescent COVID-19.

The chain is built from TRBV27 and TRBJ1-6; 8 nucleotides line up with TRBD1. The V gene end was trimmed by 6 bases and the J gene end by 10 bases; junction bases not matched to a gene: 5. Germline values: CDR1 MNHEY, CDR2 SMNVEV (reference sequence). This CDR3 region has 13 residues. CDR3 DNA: TGTGCCAGCAGGACGACAGGGGAATCACCCCTCCACTTT. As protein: CASRTTGESPLHF.

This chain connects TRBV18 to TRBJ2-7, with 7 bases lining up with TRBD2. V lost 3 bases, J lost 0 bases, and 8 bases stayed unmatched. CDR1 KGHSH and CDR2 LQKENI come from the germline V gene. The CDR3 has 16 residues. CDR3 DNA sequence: TGTGCCAGCTCACCGCTTGATGCGGGAGCCTCCTACGAGCAGTACTTC. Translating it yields CASSPLDAGASYEQYF.

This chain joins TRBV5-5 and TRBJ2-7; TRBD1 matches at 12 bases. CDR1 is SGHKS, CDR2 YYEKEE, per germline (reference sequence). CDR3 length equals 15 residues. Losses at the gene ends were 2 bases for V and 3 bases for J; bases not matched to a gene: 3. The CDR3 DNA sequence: TGTGCCAGCAGCTTCCGGGACAGGGGGCTCTACGAGCAGTACTTC. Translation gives CASSFRDRGLYEQYF.

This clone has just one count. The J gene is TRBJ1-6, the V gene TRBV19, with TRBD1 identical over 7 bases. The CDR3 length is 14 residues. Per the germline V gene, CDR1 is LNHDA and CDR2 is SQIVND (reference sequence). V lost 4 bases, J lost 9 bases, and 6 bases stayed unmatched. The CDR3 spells CASSTRQGTSPLHF. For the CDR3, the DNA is TGTGCCAGTAGTACGCGACAGGGCACTTCACCCCTCCACTTT.

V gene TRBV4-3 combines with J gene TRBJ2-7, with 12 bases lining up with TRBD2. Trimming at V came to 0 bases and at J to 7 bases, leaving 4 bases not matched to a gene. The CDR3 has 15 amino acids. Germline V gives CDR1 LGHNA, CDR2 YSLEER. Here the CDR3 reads CASSQELAGGREQYF. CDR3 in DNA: TGCGCCAGCAGCCAAGAGCTAGCGGGAGGGCGGGAGCAGTACTTC.

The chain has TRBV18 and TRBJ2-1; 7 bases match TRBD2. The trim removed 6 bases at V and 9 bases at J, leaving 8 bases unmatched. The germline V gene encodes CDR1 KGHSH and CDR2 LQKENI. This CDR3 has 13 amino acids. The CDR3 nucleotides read TGTGCCAGCTCCCCCTTCGCTAGCGGTGAGCAGTTCTTC. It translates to CASSPFASGEQFF.

CDR3 in DNA: TGTGCCAGCTCACCACAGACAGGGAAAAGGAACACTGAAGCTTTCTTT. Translating gives CASSPQTGKRNTEAFF. The chain uses TRBV18 and TRBJ1-1, with 7 bases matching TRBD1. The germline CDR1 and CDR2 sequences are KGHSH and LQKENI. J was trimmed by 1 base and V by 1 base; bases with no gene match: 6. The CDR3 is 16 amino acids.

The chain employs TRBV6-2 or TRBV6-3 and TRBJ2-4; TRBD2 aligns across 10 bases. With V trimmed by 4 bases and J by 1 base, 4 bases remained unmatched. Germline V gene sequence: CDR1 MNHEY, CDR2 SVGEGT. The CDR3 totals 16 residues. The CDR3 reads CASSSSGGAAKNIQYF. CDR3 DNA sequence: TGTGCCAGCAGTTCCAGCGGGGGGGCGGCCAAAAACATTCAGTACTTC.

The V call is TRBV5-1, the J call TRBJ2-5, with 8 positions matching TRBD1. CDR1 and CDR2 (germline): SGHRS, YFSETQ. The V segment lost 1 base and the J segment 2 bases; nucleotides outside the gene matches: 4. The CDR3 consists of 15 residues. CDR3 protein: CASSLLGTGQETQYF. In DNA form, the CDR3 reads TGCGCCAGCAGCTTGTTGGGGACAGGACAAGAGACCCAGTACTTC. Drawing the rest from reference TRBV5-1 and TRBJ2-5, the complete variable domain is KAGVTQTPRYLIKTRGQQVTLSCSPISGHRSVSWYQQTPGQGLQFLFEYFSETQRNKGNFPGRFSGRQFSNSRSEMNVSTLELGDSALYLCASSLLGTGQETQYFGPGTRLLVL.

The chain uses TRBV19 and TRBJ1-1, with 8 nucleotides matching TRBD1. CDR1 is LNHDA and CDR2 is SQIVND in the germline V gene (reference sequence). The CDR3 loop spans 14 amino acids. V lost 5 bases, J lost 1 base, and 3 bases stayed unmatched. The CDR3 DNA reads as TGTGCCAGTAGTGACAGGGGTGGGAACACTGAAGCTTTCTTT. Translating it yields CASSDRGGNTEAFF.

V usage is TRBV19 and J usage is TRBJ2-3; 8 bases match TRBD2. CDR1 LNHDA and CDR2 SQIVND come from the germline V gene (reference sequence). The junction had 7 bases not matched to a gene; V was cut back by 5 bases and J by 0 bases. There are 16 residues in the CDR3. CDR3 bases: TGTGCCAGTAGTTCCCGAGCGGGGGACAGCACAGATACGCAGTATTTT. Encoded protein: CASSSRAGDSTDTQYF.

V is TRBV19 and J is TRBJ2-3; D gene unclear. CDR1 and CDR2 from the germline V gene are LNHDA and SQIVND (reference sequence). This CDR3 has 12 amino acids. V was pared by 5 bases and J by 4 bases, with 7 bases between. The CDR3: CASSRVPDTQYF. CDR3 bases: TGTGCCAGTAGTCGGGTTCCAGATACGCAGTATTTT.

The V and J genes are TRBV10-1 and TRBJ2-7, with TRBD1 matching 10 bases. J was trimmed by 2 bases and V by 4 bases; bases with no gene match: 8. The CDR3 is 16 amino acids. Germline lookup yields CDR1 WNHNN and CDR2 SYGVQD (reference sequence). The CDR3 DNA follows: TGCGCCAGCAGTGGACAGGGACAGGGGTTTCCCTACGAGCAGTACTTC. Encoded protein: CASSGQGQGFPYEQYF.

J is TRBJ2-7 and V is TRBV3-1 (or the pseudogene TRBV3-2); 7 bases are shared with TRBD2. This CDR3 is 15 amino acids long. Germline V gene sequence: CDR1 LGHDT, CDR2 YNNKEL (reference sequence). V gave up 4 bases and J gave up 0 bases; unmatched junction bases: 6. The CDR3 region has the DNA TGTGCCAGCAGCCCGTGGGAGGGAAACTCCTACGAGCAGTACTTC. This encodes CASSPWEGNSYEQYF.

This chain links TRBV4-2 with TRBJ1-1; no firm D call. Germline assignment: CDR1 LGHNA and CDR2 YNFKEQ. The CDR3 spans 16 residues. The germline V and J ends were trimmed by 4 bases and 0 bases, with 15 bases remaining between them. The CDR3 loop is CASSPQMRLVNTEAFF. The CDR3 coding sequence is TGTGCCAGCAGCCCCCAAATGCGGCTCGTGAACACTGAAGCTTTCTTT.

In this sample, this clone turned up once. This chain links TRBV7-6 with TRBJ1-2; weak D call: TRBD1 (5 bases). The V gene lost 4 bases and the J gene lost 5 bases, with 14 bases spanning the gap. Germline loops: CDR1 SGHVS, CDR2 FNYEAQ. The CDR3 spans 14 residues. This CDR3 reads CASSSGRVGYGYTF. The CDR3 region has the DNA TGTGCCAGCAGCTCGGGCAGGGTCGGGTATGGCTACACCTTC.

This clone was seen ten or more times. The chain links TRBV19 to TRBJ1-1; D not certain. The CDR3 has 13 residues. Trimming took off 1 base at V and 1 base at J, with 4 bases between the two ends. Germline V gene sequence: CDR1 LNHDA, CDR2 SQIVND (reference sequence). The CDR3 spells CASSIGANTEAFF. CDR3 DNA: TGTGCCAGTAGTATAGGGGCGAACACTGAAGCTTTCTTT.

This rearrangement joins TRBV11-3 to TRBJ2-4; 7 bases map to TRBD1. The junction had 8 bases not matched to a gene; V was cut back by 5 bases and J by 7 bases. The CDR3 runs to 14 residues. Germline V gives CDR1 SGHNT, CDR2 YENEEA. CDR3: CASSPGDSGNIQYF. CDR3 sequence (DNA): TGTGCCAGCAGCCCAGGGGACAGCGGTAACATTCAGTACTTC.

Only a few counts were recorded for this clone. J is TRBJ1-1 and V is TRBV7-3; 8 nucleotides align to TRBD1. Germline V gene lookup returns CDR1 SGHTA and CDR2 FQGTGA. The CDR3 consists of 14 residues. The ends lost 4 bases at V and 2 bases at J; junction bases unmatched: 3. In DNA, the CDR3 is TGTGCCAGCAGCTCGCAGGGGGCTAACACTGAAGCTTTCTTT. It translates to CASSSQGANTEAFF.

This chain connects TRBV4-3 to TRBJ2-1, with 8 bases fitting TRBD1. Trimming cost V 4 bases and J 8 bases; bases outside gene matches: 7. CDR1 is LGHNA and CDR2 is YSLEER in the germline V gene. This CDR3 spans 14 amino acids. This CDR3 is CASSRQGDRYEQFF. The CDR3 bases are TGCGCCAGCAGCCGACAAGGGGACAGGTATGAGCAGTTCTTC.

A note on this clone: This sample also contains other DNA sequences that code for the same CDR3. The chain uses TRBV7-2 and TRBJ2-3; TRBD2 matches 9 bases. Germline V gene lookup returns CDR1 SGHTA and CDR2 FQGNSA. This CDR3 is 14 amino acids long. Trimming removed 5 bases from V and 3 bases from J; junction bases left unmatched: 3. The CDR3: CASSLTSGTDTQYF. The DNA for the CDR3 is TGTGCCAGCAGCCTAACTAGCGGGACAGATACGCAGTATTTT.

CDR3 nucleotide sequence: TGTGCCAGCAGTTTCCGCGGAGTGAACACCGGGGAGCTGTTTTTT. Its translation is CASSFRGVNTGELFF. The rearrangement links TRBV6-2 or TRBV6-3 to TRBJ2-2; no firm D call. Germline V lookup: CDR1 MNHEY, CDR2 SVGEGT. CDR3 size: 15 residues. Trimming shortened V by 4 bases and J by 1 base, and 10 bases separated the two germline ends.

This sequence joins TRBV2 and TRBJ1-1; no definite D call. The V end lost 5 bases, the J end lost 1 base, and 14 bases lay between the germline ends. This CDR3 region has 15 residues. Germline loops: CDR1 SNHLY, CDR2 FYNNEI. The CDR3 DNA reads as TGTGCCAGCAGTCGATACTCCCCGGGGAACACTGAAGCTTTCTTT. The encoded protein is CASSRYSPGNTEAFF.

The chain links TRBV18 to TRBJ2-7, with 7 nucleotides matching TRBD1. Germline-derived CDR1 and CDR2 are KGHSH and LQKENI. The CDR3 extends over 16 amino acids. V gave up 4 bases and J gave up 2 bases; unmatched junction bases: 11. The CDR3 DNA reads TGTGCCAGCTCACAGCAGGTTGACAGGGTAACCTACGAGCAGTACTTC. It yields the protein CASSQQVDRVTYEQYF.

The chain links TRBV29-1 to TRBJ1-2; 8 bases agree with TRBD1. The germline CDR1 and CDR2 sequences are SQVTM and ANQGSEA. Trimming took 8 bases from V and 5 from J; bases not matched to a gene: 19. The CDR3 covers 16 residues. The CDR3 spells CSLTVRDRGSLYGYTF. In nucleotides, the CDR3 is TGCAGCCTGACGGTCCGAGACAGGGGATCGCTGTATGGCTACACCTTC.

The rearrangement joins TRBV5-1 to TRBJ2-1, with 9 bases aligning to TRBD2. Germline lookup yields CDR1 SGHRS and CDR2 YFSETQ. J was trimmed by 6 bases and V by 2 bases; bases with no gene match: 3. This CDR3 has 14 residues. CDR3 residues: CASSFISGSNEQFF. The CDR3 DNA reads TGCGCCAGCAGCTTCATTAGCGGGAGCAATGAGCAGTTCTTC.

CDR3 loop: CAWGTGRYYNSPLHF. The CDR3 DNA reads as TGTGCCTGGGGGACAGGGCGCTACTATAATTCACCCCTCCACTTT. The chain joins TRBV30 to TRBJ1-6; 9 nucleotides line up with TRBD1. CDR1 is GTSNPN and CDR2 is SVGIG in the germline V gene (reference sequence). Trimming at V came to 5 bases and at J to 3 bases, leaving 5 bases not matched to a gene. The CDR3 is 15 residues long.

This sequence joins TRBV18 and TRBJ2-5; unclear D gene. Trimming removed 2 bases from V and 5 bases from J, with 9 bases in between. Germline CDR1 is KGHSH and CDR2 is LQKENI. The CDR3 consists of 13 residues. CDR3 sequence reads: CASSPIVRETQYF. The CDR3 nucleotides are TGTGCCAGCTCACCAATTGTTCGGGAGACCCAGTACTTC.

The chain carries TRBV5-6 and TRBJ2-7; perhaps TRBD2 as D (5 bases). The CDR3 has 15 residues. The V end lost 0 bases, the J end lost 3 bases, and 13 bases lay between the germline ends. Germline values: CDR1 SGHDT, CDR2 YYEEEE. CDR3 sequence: CASSLGERPLYEQYF. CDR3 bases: TGTGCCAGCAGCTTGGGGGAGCGACCCCTCTACGAGCAGTACTTC.

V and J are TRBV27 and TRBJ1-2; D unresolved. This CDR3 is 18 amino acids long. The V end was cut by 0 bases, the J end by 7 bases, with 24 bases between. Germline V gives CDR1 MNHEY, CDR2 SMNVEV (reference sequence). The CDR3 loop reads CASSLSRFSAGSEGGYTF. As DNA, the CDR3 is TGTGCCAGCAGTTTATCGCGTTTTTCAGCAGGCTCTGAGGGTGGCTACACCTTC.

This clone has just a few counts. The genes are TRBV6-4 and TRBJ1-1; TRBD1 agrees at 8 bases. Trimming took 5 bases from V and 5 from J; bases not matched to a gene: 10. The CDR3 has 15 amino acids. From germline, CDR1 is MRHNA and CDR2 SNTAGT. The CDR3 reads CASSTTQGARTEAFF. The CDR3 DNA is TGTGCCAGCAGTACAACCCAGGGGGCGCGAACTGAAGCTTTCTTT.